These 24 T cell receptor beta chains came from one sample sequenced in a study of blood T cells in healthy people across ages. It was with a sample-barcoded 5' primer and a J-beta primer mix that a second PCR of roughly 6 to 12 cycles was run. Via MiXCR, TCRdb re-called the 5' RACE reads, giving one row per CDR3 protein. The table lists 700,000 to 900,000 distinct CDR3 sequences, more than 25% of them singletons. These data also formed part of another study, on T cells of mothers and their children.

Sequenced sample: blood. The receptors stem from a boy aged 5-17 years in good health.

This clonotype was found once. The chain joins TRBV30 to TRBJ1-6; TRBD1 matches 9 bases. The V gene's germline CDR1 is GTSNPN and CDR2 SVGIG (reference sequence). CDR3 size: 16 residues. J was trimmed by 5 bases and V by 4 bases; bases with no gene match: 9. The CDR3: CAWILPGQGNNSPLHF. The CDR3 nucleotides read TGTGCCTGGATTTTACCGGGACAGGGTAATAATTCACCCCTCCACTTT.

The chain links TRBV5-1 to TRBJ2-5; possible D gene TRBD2, 5 bases. CDR3 length: 15 residues. V was clipped by 1 base and J by 5 bases, with 15 bases between them. Germline V gene data show CDR1 as SGHRS and CDR2 as YFSETQ. CDR3 sequence (DNA): TGCGCCAGCAGCTTGATCGGGGTCCTCCAGGAGACCCAGTACTTC. As protein: CASSLIGVLQETQYF.

The rearrangement joins TRBV7-2 to TRBJ2-5, with no clear D. The J call is in doubt because the DNA end fits TRBJ2-1 better. CDR3 length equals 15 residues. Germline CDR1 reads SGHTA; CDR2 reads FQGNSA. As DNA, the CDR3 is TGTGCCAGCAGTCTGGCCCTATCTACCTACAATGAGCAGTTCTTC. Its translation is CASSLALSTYNEQFF.

The rearrangement joins TRBV7-8 to TRBJ2-7; no reliable D call. Germline CDR1 reads SGHVS; CDR2 reads FQNEAQ. The CDR3 extends over 15 amino acids. Trimming cost V 3 bases and J 4 bases, with 16 bases left between them. CDR3 sequence (DNA): TGTGCCAGCAGCTTGAGTCCCGATAGACGGTACGAGCAGTACTTC. This codes for CASSLSPDRRYEQYF.

The DNA for the CDR3 is TGTGCCAGCAACCCTGAGGAGAACACTGAAGCTTTCTTT. Its translation is CASNPEENTEAFF. The J gene is TRBJ1-1, the V gene TRBV2; D ambiguous. Germline V gene data show CDR1 as SNHLY and CDR2 as FYNNEI. V was pared by 7 bases and J by 1 base, with 10 bases between. The CDR3 spans 13 residues.

The chain couples TRBV6-5 to TRBJ2-7; either TRBD1 or TRBD2 may supply D (5 bases each). The CDR3 runs to 15 residues. Germline assignment: CDR1 MNHEY and CDR2 SVGAGI. V lost 0 bases to trimming and J lost 6 bases, with 15 bases between them. CDR3 DNA sequence: TGTGCCAGCAGTTACTCGTTTGGGGACGCTAGCGAGCAGTACTTC. This encodes CASSYSFGDASEQYF.

The sample holds a few counts of this clonotype. The chain links TRBV27 to TRBJ2-2, with D unresolved. Trimming removed 5 bases at V and 3 bases at J, with 19 bases between. There are 17 residues in the CDR3. Germline CDR1 and CDR2: MNHEY and SMNVEV (reference sequence). CDR3 sequence: CASSLFTLYRDTGELFF. The DNA for the CDR3 is TGTGCCAGCAGTCTATTTACCCTATATCGGGACACCGGGGAGCTGTTTTTT.

The genes are TRBV6-6 and TRBJ1-4; TRBD1 matches at 9 bases. CDR1 and CDR2 (germline): MNHNY, SVGAGI (reference sequence). Trimming took 7 bases from V and 8 from J; bases not matched to a gene: 8. This CDR3 comprises 14 residues. CDR3 in amino acids: CASKPNRGPEKLFF. The CDR3 coding sequence is TGTGCCAGCAAACCAAACAGGGGGCCCGAAAAACTGTTTTTT.

The CDR3 nucleotides are TGTGCCAGCAGTCGCTCGACAGGGAGGCTAGAAGCTTTCTTT. This sequence encodes CASSRSTGRLEAFF. The chain employs TRBV28 and TRBJ1-1; 7 bases fit TRBD1. V shed 5 bases, J shed 8 bases, and the junction held 11 bases outside the gene matches. Germline assignment: CDR1 MDHEN and CDR2 SYDVKM. This CDR3 is 14 amino acids long.

V usage is TRBV29-1 and J usage is TRBJ2-7, with D possibly being TRBD1 or TRBD2 (5 bases each). Deletions cut 7 bases from V and 2 bases from J, with 18 bases between. Germline lookup yields CDR1 SQVTM and CDR2 ANQGSEA. The CDR3 runs to 14 residues. CDR3 region: CSAVAGTGPYEQYF. CDR3 bases: TGCAGCGCCGTCGCGGGCACAGGCCCCTACGAGCAGTACTTC.

As regards this clonotype: Its ends do not fully match the called genes, so a read error is possible. The chain combines TRBV3-1 with TRBJ2-3; the D gene is possibly TRBD2 (5 bases). CDR1 is LGHDT, CDR2 YNNKEL, per germline (reference sequence). The CDR3 totals 14 residues. CDR3: CVSSPRLKEDTQYF. The CDR3 DNA is TGTGTCAGCAGCCCCCGACTAAAAGAAGATACGCAGTACTTT.

This clonotype was seen more than once but under ten times. The chain links TRBV12-3 or TRBV12-4 to TRBJ2-5; D possibly matches TRBD1 or TRBD2 (5 bases each). This CDR3 spans 15 amino acids. V lost 4 bases, J lost 3 bases, and 15 bases lay in between. The CDR3 DNA sequence: TGTGCCAGCAGTTCCGCCGGGACCTCAGAAGAGACCCAGTACTTC. Encoded protein: CASSSAGTSEETQYF.

V and J are TRBV28 and TRBJ1-4; D is possibly TRBD1 (6 bases). Trimming removed 6 bases at V and 8 bases at J, with 22 bases between. Germline CDR1 MDHEN, CDR2 SYDVKM. The CDR3 has 16 amino acids. This chain's CDR3 is CASSIPPGGGREKLFF. The CDR3 DNA reads as TGTGCCAGCAGCATCCCCCCGGGAGGGGGACGGGAAAAACTGTTTTTT.

This clonotype has a handful of counts. The chain couples TRBV9 to TRBJ1-3; TRBD1 aligns across 8 bases. After removal of 1 base from V and 3 bases from J, the junction contained 6 bases not matched to a gene. The CDR3 spans 16 residues. Germline CDR1 reads SGDLS; CDR2 reads YYNGEE. The CDR3 nucleotides read TGTGCCAGCAGCGTACGAACAGGGGGGTATGGAAACACCATATATTTT. Its translation is CASSVRTGGYGNTIYF.

The rearrangement uses TRBV20-1 and TRBJ2-5; 15 nucleotides align to TRBD2. The CDR3 extends over 15 amino acids. With 3 bases clipped from V and 5 bases from J, the junction kept 4 bases outside the gene matches. Germline CDR1 reads DFQATT; CDR2 reads SNEGSKA (reference sequence). DNA of the CDR3: TGCAGTGCTAGGGGGACTAGCGGGAGGAGTGAGACCCAGTACTTC. Its translation is CSARGTSGRSETQYF.

This clonotype was detected only a few times. This chain joins TRBV6-1 and TRBJ1-5, with a weak D call TRBD1 (5 bases). This CDR3 has 12 amino acids. Per germline, CDR1 MNHNS and CDR2 SASEGT. Trimming removed 6 bases at V and 11 bases at J, with 14 bases between. Here the CDR3 DNA reads TGTGCCAGCAGAGGGGTCCTCTCAGCCCAGCATTTT. This sequence encodes CASRGVLSAQHF.

The rearrangement links TRBV10-3 to TRBJ1-2, with 10 nucleotides matching TRBD1. V gave up 5 bases and J gave up 6 bases; unmatched junction bases: 6. This CDR3 region has 14 residues. CDR1 ENHRY and CDR2 SYGVKD come from the germline V gene. The CDR3 region has the DNA TGTGCCATCAGTTTGACAGGGGGCGAGGATGGCTACACCTTC. Encoded protein: CAISLTGGEDGYTF.

This chain links TRBV20-1 with TRBJ1-2, with 7 nucleotides matching TRBD1. Germline CDR1 reads DFQATT; CDR2 reads SNEGSKA (reference sequence). This CDR3 has 17 residues. V lost 0 bases, J lost 1 base, and 11 bases stayed unmatched. The CDR3 bases are TGCAGTGCTAGAGATCCGAACAGGGGCCCCCTTAACTATGGCTACACCTTC. Encoded protein: CSARDPNRGPLNYGYTF.

The chain combines TRBV2 with TRBJ2-3; 8 positions match TRBD2. The CDR3 is 15 residues long. Germline loops: CDR1 SNHLY, CDR2 FYNNEI. V lost 2 bases, J lost 0 bases, and 1 base stayed unmatched. DNA of the CDR3: TGTGCCAGCAGTGAAAAGCGGGGGAGCACAGATACGCAGTATTTT. Its protein is CASSEKRGSTDTQYF.

The rearrangement joins TRBV19 to TRBJ2-1, with TRBD2 matching 16 bases. The CDR3 length is 17 residues. The V gene's germline CDR1 is LNHDA and CDR2 SQIVND (reference sequence). V was pared by 3 bases and J by 4 bases, with 3 bases of the junction left unmatched. The CDR3 sequence is CASSMGLAGGFYNEQFF. The CDR3 DNA reads as TGTGCCAGTAGTATGGGACTAGCGGGGGGGTTTTACAATGAGCAGTTCTTC.

This clonotype was counted between two and nine times. The chain recombines TRBV7-9 with TRBJ1-2, with D unresolved. The CDR3 spans 12 residues. Germline assignment: CDR1 SEHNR and CDR2 FQNEAQ (reference sequence). The germline V and J ends were trimmed by 6 bases and 7 bases, with 12 bases remaining between them. CDR3 sequence reads: CASRTRASGYTF. Written as DNA, the CDR3 is TGTGCCAGCAGGACAAGGGCGTCTGGCTACACCTTC.

In its sample, this clonotype was seen a few times. The chain couples TRBV12-3 or TRBV12-4 to TRBJ1-1; TRBD1 agrees at 8 bases. CDR3 length equals 15 residues. V shed 5 bases and J 0 bases; nucleotides not matched to a gene: 5. Here the CDR3 DNA reads TGTGCCAGCAGTCCCGGACAGGGTGTGAACACTGAAGCTTTCTTT. Amino acids: CASSPGQGVNTEAFF.

The chain has TRBV6-6 and TRBJ2-1; 10 bases are shared with TRBD2. The CDR3 contains 16 residues. With 4 bases clipped from V and 2 bases from J, the junction kept 5 bases outside the gene matches. The germline V gene has CDR1 MNHNY and CDR2 SVGAGI (reference sequence). CDR3 coding DNA: TGTGCCAGCAGTTCGACACTAGCGGGAACCTACAATGAGCAGTTCTTC. The encoded protein is CASSSTLAGTYNEQFF.

This clonotype came up a few times. This rearrangement joins TRBV20-1 to TRBJ1-4; 9 nucleotides line up with TRBD1. The CDR3 runs 12 residues. Trimming at V came to 5 bases and at J to 7 bases, leaving 2 bases not matched to a gene. Germline V gene data show CDR1 as DFQATT and CDR2 as SNEGSKA (reference sequence). In DNA form, the CDR3 reads TGCAGTGCTCGGGACAGGGTTGAAAAACTGTTTTTT. It translates to CSARDRVEKLFF.